This T cell receptor beta chain stems from a study of shared clonotypes between healthy human individuals. This clone was detected once. Its antigen is not identified. A far larger clone differs by one base, so this is likely a read error. The sample has other DNA sequences that encode this CDR3 too. Genomic DNA of every subset was divided equally among multiple immunoSEQ plates. Authors' analysis steps: Junction-only sequences produced by ImmunoSEQ had no quality scores, so filtering differed. Profiled with immunoSEQ multiplex PCR; TCRdb holds only in-frame clones, not every one. V and J calls and clone size are those listed in that table; D and trimming were worked out from the DNA. Here the sample spans about 490,000 clones, roughly 80% being singletons. The study's findings and limits: Exclusively blood specimens were collected; tissue repertoires likely differ. The small donor group covered limited genetic and exposure diversity.

This TCR was sampled from a woman aged 40 to 49 in good health. Some clones in this sample may be carry-over from other donors' samples. The sequenced material came from PBMCs.

Written as DNA, the CDR3 is TGTGCCAGCAGTGGTCGACTAGCGGGATATGCCGGGGAGCTGTCTTTT. This sequence encodes CASSGRLAGYAGELSF. The rearrangement uses TRBV25-1 and TRBJ2-2; 11 bases fit TRBD2. This CDR3 contains 16 residues. CDR1 and CDR2 from the germline V gene are MGHDK and SYGVNS. The whole variable domain, filled in from reference TRBV25-1 and TRBJ2-2, reads EADIYQTPRYLVIGTGKKITLECSQTMGHDKMYWYQQDPGMELHLIHYSYGVNSTEKGDLSSESTVSRIRTEHFPLTLESARPSHTSQYLCASSGRLAGYAGELSFGEGSRLTVL.